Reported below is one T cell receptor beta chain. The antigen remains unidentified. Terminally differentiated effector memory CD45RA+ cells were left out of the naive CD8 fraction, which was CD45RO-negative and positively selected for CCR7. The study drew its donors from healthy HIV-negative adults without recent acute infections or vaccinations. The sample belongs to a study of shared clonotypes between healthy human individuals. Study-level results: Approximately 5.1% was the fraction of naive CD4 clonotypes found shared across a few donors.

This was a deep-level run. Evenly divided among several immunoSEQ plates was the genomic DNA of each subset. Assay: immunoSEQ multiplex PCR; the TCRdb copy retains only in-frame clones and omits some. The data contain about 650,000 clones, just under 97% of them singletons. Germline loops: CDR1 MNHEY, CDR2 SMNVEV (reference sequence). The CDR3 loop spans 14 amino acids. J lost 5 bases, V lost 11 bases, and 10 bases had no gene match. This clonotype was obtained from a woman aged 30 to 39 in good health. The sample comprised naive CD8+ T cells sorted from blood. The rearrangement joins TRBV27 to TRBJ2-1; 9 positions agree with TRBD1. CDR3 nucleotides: TGTGCCGCAAGATCGGGACAGGGAAACAATGAGCAGTTCTTC. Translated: CAARSGQGNNEQFF.